The TCR beta chain under discussion was sequenced for a study of blood T cell repertoires in COVID-19. Only in-frame clones appear in the TCRdb table, and some are missing; sequencing was by immunoSEQ multiplex PCR. The sample has approximately 240,000 clones; 65% to 80% are singletons. V was clipped by 4 bases and J by 7 bases, with 22 bases between them. CDR3 length: 15 residues. The germline CDR1 and CDR2 sequences are SQVTM and ANQGSEA. The receptor was derived from a woman aged 40 to 55 with active or convalescent COVID-19. What was sequenced was peripheral blood. The genes are TRBV29-1 and TRBJ1-1, with D unclear. This CDR3 is CSVVPSIAIGSEAFF. CDR3 DNA sequence: TGCAGCGTTGTCCCCTCGATAGCCATAGGGAGTGAAGCTTTCTTT.